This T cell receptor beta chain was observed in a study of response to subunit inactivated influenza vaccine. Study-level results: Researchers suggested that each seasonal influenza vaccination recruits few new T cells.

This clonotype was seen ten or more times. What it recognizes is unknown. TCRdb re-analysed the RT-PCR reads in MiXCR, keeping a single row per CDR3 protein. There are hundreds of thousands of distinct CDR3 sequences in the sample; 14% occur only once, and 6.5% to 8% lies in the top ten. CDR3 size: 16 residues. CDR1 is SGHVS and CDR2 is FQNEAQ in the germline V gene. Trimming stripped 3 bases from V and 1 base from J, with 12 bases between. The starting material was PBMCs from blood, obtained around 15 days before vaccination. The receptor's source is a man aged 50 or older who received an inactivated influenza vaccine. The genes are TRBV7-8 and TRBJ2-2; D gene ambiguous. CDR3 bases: TGTGCCAGCAGCTTCGCCGTAGGCCTGAACACCGGGGAGCTGTTTTTT. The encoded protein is CASSFAVGLNTGELFF.